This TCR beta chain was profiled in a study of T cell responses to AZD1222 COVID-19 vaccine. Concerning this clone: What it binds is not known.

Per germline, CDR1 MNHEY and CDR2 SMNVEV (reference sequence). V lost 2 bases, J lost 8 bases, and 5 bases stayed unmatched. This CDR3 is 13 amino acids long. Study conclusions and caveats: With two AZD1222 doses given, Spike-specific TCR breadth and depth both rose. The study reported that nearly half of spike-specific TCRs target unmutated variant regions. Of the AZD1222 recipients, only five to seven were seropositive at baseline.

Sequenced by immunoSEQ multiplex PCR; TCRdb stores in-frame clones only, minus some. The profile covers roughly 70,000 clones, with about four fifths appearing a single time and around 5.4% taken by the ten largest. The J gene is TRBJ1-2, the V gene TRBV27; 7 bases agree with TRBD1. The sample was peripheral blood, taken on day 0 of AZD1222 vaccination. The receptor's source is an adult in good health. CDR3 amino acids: CASSLTGESGYTF. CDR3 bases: TGTGCCAGCAGTTTAACAGGGGAGAGCGGCTACACCTTC.